These 29 T cell receptor beta chains were all obtained from the same sample, sequenced in a study of tumor and adjacent non-tumor tissue in lung cancer. RNA was extracted from bulk tissue without any cell sorting. The normal lung tissue was taken more than 3 cm from the tumor edge. A modified ARM-PCR protocol with three rounds of nested PCR amplified TCRbeta. TCRdb recomputed calls from the multiplex PCR reads with MiXCR, one row per CDR3 protein. The table lists some 68,000 distinct CDR3 sequences, 76% of them singletons, with under 45% in the top ten. Sequencing was done on a sample of distant non-tumor lung tissue. All receptors come from a man between 60 and 75 years old with non-small cell lung cancer.

Remarks on this clonotype: At one end, the junction sequence differs from germline, possibly due to a read error. The chain employs TRBV29-1 and TRBJ2-1; D is perhaps TRBD1 or TRBD2 (5 bases each). Germline values: CDR1 SQVTM, CDR2 ANQGSEA. The CDR3 sequence is 13 residues long. CDR3 sequence reads: CSVEGTLNNKQFF. In DNA, the CDR3 is TGCAGCGTTGAGGGGACCCTGAACAATAAGCAGTTCTTC.

On this clonotype: This is likely a read error, given that the CDR3 carries no conserved phenylalanine or tryptophan at its end. This rearrangement joins TRBV12-5 to TRBJ2-7, with D possibly TRBD2 on 5 matching bases. The CDR3 has 14 amino acids. From germline, CDR1 is LGHNT and CDR2 FRNRAP. This chain's CDR3 is CVSGLTRDSYEQYL. Written as DNA, the CDR3 is TGTGTTAGTGGTTTGACCCGGGATAGTTACGAGCAGTACCTC.

This clonotype was counted a single time. Possible read error: a much larger clone is one base away. V and J are TRBV9 and TRBJ2-1; 7 positions match TRBD1. This CDR3 region has 14 residues. The germline CDR1 and CDR2 sequences are SGDLS and YYNGEE. The V and J ends lost 4 bases and 6 bases, in that order; junction bases with no gene match: 7. CDR3 DNA sequence: TGTGCCAGCAGCCCTGGGACAGTCTTCAATGAGCAGTTCTTC. This encodes CASSPGTVFNEQFF. Based on the CDR3 plus reference TRBV9 and TRBJ2-1, the full variable domain is DSGVTQTPKHLITATGQRVTLRCSPRSGDLSVYWYQQSLDQGLQFLIQYYNGEERAKGNILERFSAQQFPDLHSELNLSSLELGDSALYFCASSPGTVFNEQFFGPGTRLTVL.

Concerning this clonotype: The CDR3 does not close with the conserved phenylalanine or tryptophan, likely indicating a read error. The chain combines TRBV6-5 with TRBJ2-7; the D is unclear. Germline V gene lookup returns CDR1 MNHEY and CDR2 SVGAGI. Trimming pared 2 bases from V and 4 bases from J, leaving 12 bases between. The CDR3 totals 14 residues. The CDR3 is CASSYEGNSYEQYI. DNA for the CDR3: TGTGCCAGCAGTTACGAAGGGAACTCTTACGAGCAGTACATC.

Points on this clonotype: A much bigger clone sits one base away, suggesting this may be a read error. The chain carries TRBV25-1 and TRBJ1-2; D remains ambiguous. The ends were cut back, 5 bases at V and 0 bases at J, with 13 bases in the middle. From germline, CDR1 is MGHDK and CDR2 SYGVNS. The CDR3 contains 15 residues. The chain's CDR3 is CASSKTTQANYGYTF. The DNA for the CDR3 is TGTGCCAGCAGTAAAACAACACAAGCTAACTATGGCTACACCTTC.

The V gene is TRBV12-3 or TRBV12-4, the J gene TRBJ2-1; possibly TRBD1 for D (5 bases). CDR3 length: 15 residues. Trimming shortened V by 8 bases and J by 5 bases, and 19 bases separated the two germline ends. This chain's CDR3 is CASCYPQLDNNEQFF. CDR3 bases: TGTGCCAGCTGTTACCCTCAGCTGGACAACAATGAGCAGTTCTTC.

Of note for this clonotype: One end of the junction is discordant with germline, which a read error may explain. V gene TRBV5-4 combines with J gene TRBJ2-3; maybe TRBD2 (6 bases). The CDR3 covers 16 residues. From germline, CDR1 is SGHNT and CDR2 YYREEE (reference sequence). In DNA form, the CDR3 reads TGTGCCAGCAGCCCTATCGAGCGAGTGCCGGGAGATAAGCAGTATTTT. This encodes CASSPIERVPGDKQYF.

Comments on this clonotype: At one of its ends the junction is not consistent with the germline gene, which may arise from a read error. The chain carries TRBV6-5 and TRBJ1-1; D is unclear. The germline V gene has CDR1 MNHEY and CDR2 SVGAGI. The CDR3 consists of 15 residues. CDR3 DNA sequence: TGTGCCAACAGTTACAGCGGTCAGGTGTCCGCTGAAGCTTTCTTT. Translation: CANSYSGQVSAEAFF.

Points on this clonotype: Being one base from a much bigger clone, this may be a read error. Because it lacks the conserved phenylalanine or tryptophan at the end, this CDR3 is likely a read error. The chain uses TRBV2 and TRBJ1-3; 9 bases match TRBD1. The trim removed 8 bases at V and 4 bases at J, leaving 12 bases unmatched. CDR1 is SNHLY and CDR2 is FYNNEI in the germline V gene. This CDR3 spans 16 amino acids. The CDR3 region has the DNA TGTGCCAGCTCCTACACCACAGGGGGCTCGGGAAACACCATATATTCT. Its translation is CASSYTTGGSGNTIYS.

Turning to this clonotype: This CDR3 fails to terminate in the conserved phenylalanine or tryptophan, so it likely reflects a read error. The rearrangement uses TRBV12-3 or TRBV12-4 and TRBJ2-7; D is perhaps TRBD2 (6 bases). This CDR3 region has 14 residues. CDR3 region: CAGSFLGSSYEQYS. For the CDR3, the DNA is TGTGCCGGCAGTTTTCTCGGGAGCTCCTACGAGCAGTACTCC.

This clonotype was observed a handful of times. One end of the junction varies from germline; a read error may be responsible. This rearrangement joins TRBV6-1 to TRBJ2-3; maybe TRBD1 (5 bases). This CDR3 region has 14 residues. Germline V lookup: CDR1 MNHNS, CDR2 SASEGT. The CDR3 DNA follows: TGTGCCAACAGTTCAGGGCGTTCGACAGATACGCAGTATTTT. This sequence encodes CANSSGRSTDTQYF.

Regarding this clonotype: This may be a read error: a much more frequent sequence differs by one nucleotide. The V gene is TRBV20-1, the J gene TRBJ2-3, with D perhaps matching TRBD2 (6 bases). The ends were cut back, 3 bases at V and 1 base at J, with 14 bases in the middle. The CDR3 length is 15 residues. Germline CDR1 and CDR2: DFQATT and SNEGSKA (reference sequence). The CDR3 region is CSARSVRDGTDTQYF. DNA for the CDR3: TGCAGTGCTAGGAGCGTGCGGGATGGCACAGATACGCAGTATTTT.

V and J are TRBV6-2 or TRBV6-3 and TRBJ2-7; the D call may be TRBD1 or TRBD2 (6 bases each). The ends were cut back, 8 bases at V and 9 bases at J, with 23 bases in the middle. This CDR3 is 14 amino acids long. Per germline, CDR1 MNHEY and CDR2 SVGEGT. CDR3 coding DNA: TGTGCCAGCCGGGGGTGGGGGCCAACCTATAGGCAGTACTTC. Its translation: CASRGWGPTYRQYF.

For this clonotype: An end of the junction differs from the germline gene, which may be a read error. The CDR3 protein is CVSGPGTWGTQYF. For the CDR3, the DNA is TGTGTCAGCGGTCCCGGGACTTGGGGGACCCAGTACTTC. The chain employs TRBV6-5 and TRBJ2-5, with D possibly being TRBD2 (6 bases). This CDR3 comprises 13 residues. Germline assignment: CDR1 MNHEY and CDR2 SVGAGI.

To note about this clonotype: Because it lacks the conserved phenylalanine or tryptophan at the end, this CDR3 is likely a read error. The DNA is omitted, as the CDR3 cannot be located on it reliably, and the CDR3 follows TCRdb's listing. The chain employs TRBV11-1 and TRBJ2-2; the table's D call, TRBD2, was not checked against the DNA. The CDR3 length equals 14 residues, ends included. Germline CDR1 SGHAT, CDR2 FQDESV (reference sequence). The CDR3 spells CASNYTSGTWELLL.

Regarding this clonotype: An end of the junction does not agree with germline; a read error may underlie this. The chain employs TRBV29-1 and TRBJ1-1; D perhaps matches TRBD1 (5 bases). The CDR3 contains 13 residues. Germline CDR1 is SQVTM and CDR2 is ANQGSEA. The CDR3 is CSIGEGENTEAFF. The DNA for the CDR3 is TGCAGCATTGGTGAAGGGGAGAATACTGAGGCTTTCTTT.

As concerns this clonotype: The conserved final phenylalanine or tryptophan is absent from the CDR3, which likely points to a read error. The genes are TRBV6-1 and TRBJ1-2; no reliable D call. Germline values: CDR1 MNHNS, CDR2 SASEGT. The CDR3 sequence is 15 residues long. V lost 10 bases to trimming and J lost 3 bases, with 21 bases between them. Here the CDR3 DNA reads TGTGCCAACACTTTCTCTCGGGGTATTGACTATGGCTACACCTAC. Its protein product is CANTFSRGIDYGYTY.

This clonotype was detected a few times. No conserved phenylalanine or tryptophan is present at the end of the CDR3, so a read error is the likely explanation. This rearrangement joins TRBV5-1 to TRBJ2-7; D perhaps matches TRBD1 (6 bases). V gave up 1 base and J gave up 4 bases, with 12 bases separating them. Germline values: CDR1 SGHRS, CDR2 YFSETQ. CDR3 length: 14 residues. The CDR3 reads CASSLMGAEYEQYS. CDR3 coding DNA: TGCGCCAGCAGCTTGATGGGGGCGGAGTACGAGCAGTACTCC.

This clonotype was recorded many times. The gene calls are TRBV20-1 and TRBJ2-3, with D possibly called TRBD1 or TRBD2 (6 bases each). Per the germline V gene, CDR1 is DFQATT and CDR2 is SNEGSKA (reference sequence). The CDR3 consists of 14 residues. The V end lost 4 bases, the J end lost 6 bases, and 17 bases lay between the germline ends. DNA for the CDR3: TGCAGTGCTATCGGAGGGGGGCTGGCGGATACGCAGTATTTT. Amino acid sequence: CSAIGGGLADTQYF.

This clonotype was seen only a few times. The genes are TRBV12-3 or TRBV12-4 and TRBJ2-5, with D unresolved. The length of the CDR3 is 13 residues. The V end was cut by 9 bases, the J end by 5 bases, with 16 bases between. CDR3 nucleotides: TGTGCCAGTTGTTTATCTCCCCAGGAGACCCAGTACTTC. Its protein is CASCLSPQETQYF.

With respect to this clonotype: At one end, the junction sequence differs from germline, possibly due to a read error. The V and J genes are TRBV10-3 and TRBJ2-3, with D possibly being TRBD1 (6 bases). CDR1 is ENHRY, CDR2 SYGVKD, per germline. There are 14 residues in the CDR3. In DNA, the CDR3 is TGTGTCATCAGCAGGGGTGGGGACACAGATACGCAGTATTTT. Its protein is CVISRGGDTDTQYF.

As for this clonotype: At one end, the junction sequence differs from germline, possibly due to a read error. The gene calls are TRBV11-2 and TRBJ2-3, with 8 bases matching TRBD1. The CDR3 spans 16 residues. Germline V gene sequence: CDR1 SGHAT, CDR2 FQNNGV. The CDR3 DNA reads TGTGCCAGCAGCTTGCAGGGGGCGCAGGCGTCAGATATGCAGTATTTT. Translated, it gives CASSLQGAQASDMQYF.

About this clonotype itself: One junction end does not reproduce the germline sequence, and a read error may be involved. The rearrangement links TRBV6-6 to TRBJ2-3, with a tentative D call TRBD2 (5 bases). The germline V gene has CDR1 MNHNY and CDR2 SVGAGI (reference sequence). The CDR3 runs 14 residues. The CDR3 sequence is CASSYSILGDTQYF. As DNA, the CDR3 is TGTGCCAGCAGTTACAGCATCCTCGGGGATACGCAATATTTT.

Turning to this clonotype: The conserved phenylalanine or tryptophan is not found at the CDR3 terminus, so this likely reflects a read error. The chain joins TRBV5-1 to TRBJ2-2; TRBD2 aligns across 8 bases. The CDR3 sequence is 16 residues long. Germline-derived CDR1 and CDR2 are SGHRS and YFSETQ. J was trimmed by 4 bases and V by 5 bases; bases with no gene match: 10. The CDR3 bases are TGCGCCAGCAGTCGGACTAGCAGGACTCGCACCGGGGAGCTGTTTCTT. Encoded protein: CASSRTSRTRTGELFL.

Points on this clonotype: One end of the junction does not line up with germline, which may come from a read error. This chain joins TRBV29-1 and TRBJ2-7; TRBD1 matches at 7 bases. Germline V gives CDR1 SQVTM, CDR2 ANQGSEA. The CDR3 covers 16 residues. The DNA for the CDR3 is TGCAGTGTTGAAGAGCCCCACGGGACAGCTTACTACGAGCAATACTTC. Its translation: CSVEEPHGTAYYEQYF.

The chain links TRBV4-2 to TRBJ2-1, with D tentatively TRBD1 (6 bases). The CDR3 totals 14 residues. The germline CDR1 and CDR2 sequences are LGHNA and YNFKEQ. V was cut by 5 bases and J by 4 bases, with 12 bases left in between. CDR3 in amino acids: CASSRTVNYNEQFF. The CDR3 region has the DNA TGTGCCAGCAGCAGGACAGTGAATTACAATGAGCAGTTCTTC.

As concerns this clonotype: It may be a read error: a sequence one base away is much more abundant. V is TRBV11-2 and J is TRBJ2-1, with D perhaps matching TRBD1 or TRBD2 (5 bases each). V was pared by 4 bases and J by 6 bases, with 19 bases between. The V gene's germline CDR1 is SGHAT and CDR2 FQNNGV. There are 16 residues in the CDR3. CDR3 protein: CASSSYGAAPSNEQFF. CDR3 DNA: TGTGCCAGCAGCTCATACGGGGCGGCCCCTAGCAATGAGCAGTTCTTC.

Turning to this clonotype: A much larger clone lies one base from this, so it may be a read error. The chain combines TRBV6-6 with TRBJ2-7; 9 bases map to TRBD1. CDR3 length: 16 residues. V was clipped by 9 bases and J by 0 bases; unmatched bases: 12. CDR1 MNHNY and CDR2 SVGAGI come from the germline V gene (reference sequence). Here the CDR3 DNA reads TGTGCCAGAAGTCACACGGGACAGGGAGGCTCCTACGAGCAGTACTTC. Translated, it gives CARSHTGQGGSYEQYF.

With respect to this clonotype: One end of the junction varies from germline; a read error may be responsible. Written as DNA, the CDR3 is TGTGCCAACAGCACCCGGGCAGGGTCCTCCTACAAGCAGTACTTC. Its protein product is CANSTRAGSSYKQYF. The V and J genes are TRBV13 and TRBJ2-7, with D tentatively TRBD1 (5 bases). Germline V gives CDR1 PRHDT, CDR2 FYEKMQ (reference sequence). The CDR3 spans 15 residues.